These T cell receptor beta chains were read from a single sample in a study of Tregs in tolerant kidney transplant recipients. What these receptors recognize is not known. The table came from immunoSEQ multiplex PCR; TCRdb's copy has only in-frame clones and leaves some out. The data contain approximately 8,100 clones, just under 35% of them singletons. The sample in question was CD8+ T cells from blood cultured with allogeneic cells, obtained before the transplant. The receptors come from a human patient who received a combined kidney and bone marrow transplant. CDR3s include the opening cysteine and the closing phenylalanine or tryptophan. A D gene is named only where the DNA matches it firmly. Size values are once, few and many counts, or a class for expanded clones, and some rows have none.

j_gene | d_gene | v_gene | abundance | CDR3aa | CDR3nt
TRBJ1-6 | - | TRBV7-9 | medium-sized | CASSAKELRSPLHF | TGTGCCAGCAGCGCCAAGGAACTGCGGTCACCCCTCCACTTT
TRBJ2-5 | TRBD2 | TRBV4-1 | few | CASSQGGGETQYF | TGCGCCAGCAGCCAGGGCGGGGGAGAGACCCAGTACTTC
TRBJ1-5 | TRBD1 | TRBV7-2 | - | CASSTGTARLSNQPQHF | TGTGCCAGCAGCACCGGGACAGCTAGACTTAGCAATCAGCCCCAGCATTTT
TRBJ2-3 | TRBD2 | TRBV6-1 | - | CAAMQLAGGTDTQYF | TGTGCAGCCATGCAACTAGCGGGAGGCACAGATACGCAGTATTTT
TRBJ2-7 | TRBD1 | TRBV10-3 | - | CAISDPTGEVGEQYF | TGTGCCATCAGTGACCCGACAGGGGAGGTCGGCGAGCAGTACTTC
TRBJ2-7 | - | TRBV5-5 | few | CASSSPRGYSYEQYF | TGTGCCAGCAGCTCACCGCGAGGGTACTCCTACGAGCAGTACTTC
TRBJ2-7 | - | TRBV27 | - | CASSFGTGTYEQYF | TGTGCCAGCAGTTTCGGCACAGGGACCTACGAGCAGTACTTC
TRBJ2-1 | - | TRBV13 | medium-sized | CASSLGPHSYNEQFF | TGTGCCAGCAGCTTAGGGCCTCATAGCTACAATGAGCAGTTCTTC
TRBJ2-7 | TRBD1 | TRBV27 | - | CASSWTGGSYEQYF | TGTGCCAGCAGTTGGACAGGGGGCTCCTACGAGCAGTACTTC
TRBJ1-1 | - | TRBV27 | - | CASSLGGWTEAFF | TGTGCCAGCAGCCTCGGGGGGTGGACTGAAGCTTTCTTT
TRBJ1-2 | TRBD1 | TRBV4-2 | few | CASSQGDRGLVGYTF | TGTGCCAGCAGCCAAGGGGACAGGGGGCTTGTTGGCTACACCTTC
TRBJ1-2 | TRBD1 | TRBV7-2 | few | CASSYTVWDRGTSYGYTF | TGTGCCAGCAGCTACACCGTGTGGGACAGGGGGACTTCCTATGGCTACACCTTC
TRBJ2-1 | TRBD1 | TRBV7-6 | few | CASSLWTGGNEQFF | TGTGCCAGCAGCTTATGGACAGGGGGCAATGAGCAGTTCTTC
TRBJ1-1 | - | TRBV28 | - | CASSFRRALNTEAFF | TGTGCCAGCAGTTTCAGGAGGGCCCTGAACACTGAAGCTTTCTTT
TRBJ2-3 | TRBD2 | TRBV27 | medium-sized | CASSRVLAGGADTQYF | TGTGCCAGCAGCCGCGTCTTAGCGGGAGGGGCAGATACGCAGTATTTT
TRBJ2-5 | - | TRBV11-2 | few | CASSLTGETQYF | TGTGCCAGCAGCTTGACAGGAGAGACCCAGTACTTC
TRBJ2-7 | TRBD2 | TRBV7-9 | - | CASSTSTSGRIHEQYF | TGTGCCAGCAGCACCTCGACTAGCGGGAGAATCCACGAGCAGTACTTC
TRBJ2-7 | - | TRBV21-1 | medium-sized | CASSKLKGVVDLGYEQYF | TGTGCCAGCAGCAAATTGAAAGGGGTGGTGGACCTCGGGTACGAGCAGTACTTC
TRBJ2-7 | TRBD2 | TRBV10-3 | - | CAISGGGAYEQYF | TGTGCCATCAGTGGCGGGGGGGCCTACGAGCAGTACTTC
TRBJ2-7 | - | TRBV5-4 | few | CASSFGSYEQYF | TGTGCCAGCAGCTTCGGGTCCTACGAGCAGTACTTC
TRBJ2-1 | - | TRBV2 | few | CASRGTSASYNEQFF | TGTGCCAGCAGGGGGACTTCAGCCTCCTACAATGAGCAGTTCTTC
TRBJ2-5 | TRBD2 | TRBV4-1 | few | CASSRTSGEETQYF | TGCGCCAGCAGCAGGACTAGCGGCGAAGAGACCCAGTACTTC
TRBJ2-7 | TRBD2 | TRBV27 | medium-sized | CASSFVLAGGPEEQYF | TGTGCCAGCAGTTTCGTTCTAGCGGGAGGGCCCGAAGAGCAGTACTTC
TRBJ2-7 | - | TRBV7-2 | medium-sized | CASSVDNPSSYEQYF | TGTGCCAGCAGTGTCGACAATCCGAGCTCCTACGAGCAGTACTTC